This TCR beta chain appears in the sequencing data of a study of blood T cell repertoires in COVID-19 (dated by TCRdb to about 2020). The study in broad terms: The collaborator samples originated in the United States, Italy and Spain and spanned the acute and convalescent phases of COVID-19. The dataset comprised deeply sampled blood TCRbeta repertoires from subjects exposed to, actively infected with, or recovered from COVID-19. A freely available public database, intended as a resource for researchers studying the immune response to SARS-CoV-2, is where the repertoires were released. Nearly every sample came with metadata listing a de-identified subject ID, COVID-19 status, age in years and sex. The samples were drawn from the first 160 participants of the ongoing ImmuneRACE study and from about 1,200 subjects provided by 6 global collaborators. HLA class I and class II types, where available, came from metadata supplied by the sample provider rather than from assay-based typing. The prospective study material was composed of cDNA or gDNA derived from T cells, B-cell-depleted T cells, or PBMCs.

TCRbeta CDR3 regions were amplified from genomic DNA by means of the immunoSEQ Assay, a bias-controlled multiplex PCR. Per the source publication's procedure: The number of nucleated cells in each sample was estimated from the amplification of reference gene primers within the assay. Sequence reads were collapsed and filtered to measure the absolute abundance of every unique TCRbeta CDR3 rearrangement. For each sample, productive Simpson clonality was calculated as the square root of Simpson's diversity index over productive rearrangements. TCRdb mirrors the immuneACCESS table, restricted to in-frame sequences. Some clones are absent from its copies; in checked studies, under half trace to an unresolved V gene, and the reason for the others is unknown. The V and J calls and clone size were taken over from that table, and D and trimming were inferred from the DNA. A total of 200,000 to 250,000 clones appear in this sample, roughly 87% of them only once. Of the sample, less than 15% is held by the ten largest clones.

General conclusions and limits of the study: How much clinical and demographic metadata was included differed by source and by participant, and the metadata was provided uncurated.

To note about this clone: The antigen it recognizes is unknown. Base qualities are not at hand, and no much larger clone is one base apart.

Samples from volunteer blood donors who had recovered from COVID-19 were contributed by a second Seattle source. Whole blood was collected in K2EDTA tubes by collaborating institutions according to the institutions' own protocols. Collaborator samples were shipped for TCRbeta analysis as frozen whole blood, isolated PBMCs, or DNA extracted from either sample type. V is reduced by 0 bases and J by 5 bases, leaving a spacing of 20 bases between them. From the germline V gene (reference sequence), CDR1 is LGHDT and CDR2 is YNNKEL. The CDR3, from cysteine to phenylalanine, totals 17 residues. Only the CDR3 region is kept as DNA, spanning 51 bases read in frame from base 1.

The sequencing input was peripheral blood. The sequence links TRBV3-1 (or the pseudogene TRBV3-2) to TRBJ2-7; the D gene is perhaps TRBD2, from 6 matching bases. The clonotype originates from a woman younger than 30 who had recovered from COVID-19. The CDR3 loop reads CASSQDLGWGRSDEQYF. The DNA sequence is TGTGCCAGCAGCCAAGATTTGGGGTGGGGGAGGAGCGACGAGCAGTACTTC.